The subject of this entry is one TCR beta chain. Measured with immunoSEQ multiplex PCR; TCRdb has only the in-frame clones, and not every one. The data contain about 280,000 clones, 89% of them singletons. This sample stems from a study of blood T cell repertoires in COVID-19. Across the whole study: PBMCs, B-cell-depleted T cells, or T cells were the source of the cDNA or gDNA that made up the material.

V dropped 6 bases and J dropped 2 bases, with 4 bases sitting between them. The CDR3 sequence is 11 residues long. This TCR came from a man aged 50 or older with acute or convalescent COVID-19. This chain uses TRBV12-3 or TRBV12-4 with TRBJ2-5, with D unresolved. Sequencing was done on a sample of peripheral blood. In nucleotides, the CDR3 is TGTGCCAGCAGGGCTCAAGAGACCCAGTACTTC. Translated, it gives CASRAQETQYF.